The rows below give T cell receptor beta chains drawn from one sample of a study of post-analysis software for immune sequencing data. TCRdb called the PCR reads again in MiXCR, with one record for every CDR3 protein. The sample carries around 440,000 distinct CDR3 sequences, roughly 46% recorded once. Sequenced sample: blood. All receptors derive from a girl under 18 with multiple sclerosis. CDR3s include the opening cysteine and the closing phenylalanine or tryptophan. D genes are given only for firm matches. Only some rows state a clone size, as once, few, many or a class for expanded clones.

CDR3nt: TGTGCCAGCAGCTCGGGACACGATGAGACCCAGTACTTC; CDR3aa: CASSSGHDETQYF; v_gene: TRBV25-1; abundance: few; d_gene: .; j_gene: TRBJ2-5
CDR3nt: TGCAGTGCCACCGCCCAAAAGACTAGTTCGATCTGCGAGCAGTACTTC; CDR3aa: CSATAQKTSSICEQYF; v_gene: TRBV20-1; abundance: .; d_gene: .; j_gene: TRBJ2-7
CDR3nt: TGTGCCAGCAGTACGGTCTACGAGCAGTACTTC; CDR3aa: CASSTVYEQYF; v_gene: TRBV6-6; abundance: few; d_gene: .; j_gene: TRBJ2-7
CDR3nt: TGTGCCACCAGTGGCCCTATAATAGCGGGAGGGCCTGCAGATACGCAGTATTTT; CDR3aa: CATSGPIIAGGPADTQYF; v_gene: TRBV24-1; abundance: .; d_gene: TRBD2; j_gene: TRBJ2-3
CDR3nt: TGCGCCAGCAGTGGACAAGTCTCCTACGAGCAGTACTTC; CDR3aa: CASSGQVSYEQYF; v_gene: TRBV10-1; abundance: few; d_gene: .; j_gene: TRBJ2-7
CDR3nt: TGTGCCAGCAGCTTTATAGCGGGAGAGCCGAAGATGGGCGATACGCAGTATTTT; CDR3aa: CASSFIAGEPKMGDTQYF; v_gene: TRBV7-9; abundance: .; d_gene: TRBD2; j_gene: TRBJ2-3
CDR3nt: TGTGCCAGCAGCGCCCAGATGTACGGTGGCTACGAGCAGTACTTC; CDR3aa: CASSAQMYGGYEQYF; v_gene: TRBV9; abundance: .; d_gene: .; j_gene: TRBJ2-7
CDR3nt: TGCGCCAGCAGCCAAGATTCCGCTAGCTCCTACGAGCAGTACTTC; CDR3aa: CASSQDSASSYEQYF; v_gene: TRBV4-3; abundance: .; d_gene: .; j_gene: TRBJ2-7
CDR3nt: TGCAGCGTTGCGCGGGACAGTTCGTCGGGAGTTAGTGGCTACACCTTC; CDR3aa: CSVARDSSSGVSGYTF; v_gene: TRBV29-1; abundance: once; d_gene: TRBD1; j_gene: TRBJ1-2
CDR3nt: TGTGCCATCAGTGAGTCTGGACTAGCCTACAATGAGCAGTTCTTC; CDR3aa: CAISESGLAYNEQFF; v_gene: TRBV10-3; abundance: .; d_gene: TRBD2; j_gene: TRBJ2-1
CDR3nt: TGTGCCAGCAGAAATACTAGCGGGTTTCCCTACGAGCAGTACTTC; CDR3aa: CASRNTSGFPYEQYF; v_gene: TRBV7-2; abundance: .; d_gene: TRBD2; j_gene: TRBJ2-7
CDR3nt: TGCGCCAGCAGCGTCCAGGGTAGAGAAGAGACCCAGTACTTC; CDR3aa: CASSVQGREETQYF; v_gene: TRBV5-1; abundance: .; d_gene: .; j_gene: TRBJ2-5
CDR3nt: TGTGCCAGCAGTAAGGGGGGACAGGGGAATGAAAAACTGTTTTTT; CDR3aa: CASSKGGQGNEKLFF; v_gene: TRBV6-6; abundance: .; d_gene: TRBD1; j_gene: TRBJ1-4
CDR3nt: TGTGCCAGCAGTTTGGGGTCAGGGTTGGCAGAAGCTTTCTTT; CDR3aa: CASSLGSGLAEAFF; v_gene: TRBV6-5; abundance: .; d_gene: .; j_gene: TRBJ1-1
CDR3nt: TGTGCCAGCACCTCCCTTGGGATGAATCAGCCCCAGCATTTT; CDR3aa: CASTSLGMNQPQHF; v_gene: TRBV28; abundance: few; d_gene: .; j_gene: TRBJ1-5
CDR3nt: TGTGCCAGCGGACTAGCGGGGCTTGCTTCTAGCACAGATACGCAGTATTTT; CDR3aa: CASGLAGLASSTDTQYF; v_gene: TRBV6-1; abundance: .; d_gene: TRBD2; j_gene: TRBJ2-3
CDR3nt: TGTGCCAGCAGCTTAACCCCAAGTACAGAGCAGTTCTTC; CDR3aa: CASSLTPSTEQFF; v_gene: TRBV7-3; abundance: few; d_gene: .; j_gene: TRBJ2-1
CDR3nt: TGCAGCGTTGGGGACAGACCCTCCGATGAGCAGTTCTTC; CDR3aa: CSVGDRPSDEQFF; v_gene: TRBV29-1; abundance: .; d_gene: TRBD1; j_gene: TRBJ2-1
CDR3nt: TGCAGCCTACGAGGAGCTCAAGAGACCCAGTACTTC; CDR3aa: CSLRGAQETQYF; v_gene: TRBV29-1; abundance: many; d_gene: .; j_gene: TRBJ2-5
CDR3nt: TGCAGCGTTGATGCGGGGGTGCTAGCGGAGTCATTCAATGAGCAGTTCTTC; CDR3aa: CSVDAGVLAESFNEQFF; v_gene: TRBV29-1; abundance: .; d_gene: TRBD2; j_gene: TRBJ2-1
CDR3nt: TGTGCCAGCAGTTTAGCTTCGGGACTAGCGGGATACAATGAGCAGTTCTTC; CDR3aa: CASSLASGLAGYNEQFF; v_gene: TRBV28; abundance: .; d_gene: TRBD2; j_gene: TRBJ2-1
CDR3nt: TGTGCCAGCAGCGTAGTCCGGGACGGTGAAGCTTTCTTT; CDR3aa: CASSVVRDGEAFF; v_gene: TRBV9; abundance: .; d_gene: .; j_gene: TRBJ1-1
CDR3nt: TGTGCCACCAGTGATTTGGGAGGGACAGATACGCAGTATTTT; CDR3aa: CATSDLGGTDTQYF; v_gene: TRBV24-1; abundance: once; d_gene: .; j_gene: TRBJ2-3
CDR3nt: TGTGCCAGCAGTGAATTCGGCGGGGGCGATAGCAATCAGCCCCAGCATTTT; CDR3aa: CASSEFGGGDSNQPQHF; v_gene: TRBV2; abundance: .; d_gene: .; j_gene: TRBJ1-5
CDR3nt: TGCAGCGTCGGGACTGATTCCTACGAGCAGTACTTC; CDR3aa: CSVGTDSYEQYF; v_gene: TRBV29-1; abundance: .; d_gene: .; j_gene: TRBJ2-7
CDR3nt: TGCGCCGGCCCCCCGGCTAGCGGGAGGGCGACCGTCTACGAGCAGTACTTC; CDR3aa: CAGPPASGRATVYEQYF; v_gene: TRBV5-1; abundance: few; d_gene: TRBD2; j_gene: TRBJ2-7
CDR3nt: TGTGCCAGCGCGGGGACACTAAGTAATCAGCCCCAGCATTTT; CDR3aa: CASAGTLSNQPQHF; v_gene: TRBV12-3/TRBV12-4; abundance: few; d_gene: .; j_gene: TRBJ1-5
CDR3nt: TGTGCCAGCAGCTTGGGGTCCGGGACAGGGAATCAGCCCCAGCATTTT; CDR3aa: CASSLGSGTGNQPQHF; v_gene: TRBV5-6; abundance: .; d_gene: TRBD1; j_gene: TRBJ1-5
CDR3nt: TGCGCCAGCAGCTCTGTAGCGGAAAGGGAGACCCAGTACTTC; CDR3aa: CASSSVAERETQYF; v_gene: TRBV5-1; abundance: .; d_gene: .; j_gene: TRBJ2-5
CDR3nt: TGTGCCAGCAGTTTGCGCAGGTTAAGTTCCTACAATGAGCAGTTCTTC; CDR3aa: CASSLRRLSSYNEQFF; v_gene: TRBV28; abundance: .; d_gene: .; j_gene: TRBJ2-1
CDR3nt: TGCGCCAGCAGCCTAACCGACAGGGCGGCCACTGAAGCTTTCTTT; CDR3aa: CASSLTDRAATEAFF; v_gene: TRBV5-1; abundance: .; d_gene: TRBD1; j_gene: TRBJ1-1
CDR3nt: TGTGCCAGCAGTGTAGGAGACCAGGGGGAGACCCAGTACTTC; CDR3aa: CASSVGDQGETQYF; v_gene: TRBV28; abundance: once; d_gene: .; j_gene: TRBJ2-5
CDR3nt: TGTGCCAGCAGCCAAAGACTAGTCTGGCAAGAGACCCAGTACTTC; CDR3aa: CASSQRLVWQETQYF; v_gene: TRBV5-4; abundance: few; d_gene: .; j_gene: TRBJ2-5
CDR3nt: TGCAGTGCTAGATTAGACGGGAGGGTGTCCAATGAGCAGTTCTTC; CDR3aa: CSARLDGRVSNEQFF; v_gene: TRBV20-1; abundance: .; d_gene: TRBD2; j_gene: TRBJ2-1
CDR3nt: TGTGCCAGCACCCAAAAGGGGATTACCTTCGAGCAGTACTTC; CDR3aa: CASTQKGITFEQYF; v_gene: TRBV2; abundance: .; d_gene: .; j_gene: TRBJ2-7
CDR3nt: TGTGCCAGCAGCTTAAGAGGGGGCCCCCAGGACGAGCAGTACTTC; CDR3aa: CASSLRGGPQDEQYF; v_gene: TRBV7-9; abundance: .; d_gene: TRBD1; j_gene: TRBJ2-7
CDR3nt: TGCAGTGTGGCAGGGTTCGCCCATAACTATGGCTACACCTTC; CDR3aa: CSVAGFAHNYGYTF; v_gene: TRBV20-1; abundance: .; d_gene: .; j_gene: TRBJ1-2
CDR3nt: TGTGCCAGCAGTCAGACCATGGGCTACACCTTC; CDR3aa: CASSQTMGYTF; v_gene: TRBV12-3/TRBV12-4; abundance: few; d_gene: .; j_gene: TRBJ1-2
CDR3nt: TGCAGTGCTAGAGCCACTAGCGGGAGTAATACGCAGTATTTT; CDR3aa: CSARATSGSNTQYF; v_gene: TRBV20-1; abundance: .; d_gene: TRBD2; j_gene: TRBJ2-3
CDR3nt: TGTGCCAGCAGTCGGGAACAGCTTCAAGAGACCCAGTACTTC; CDR3aa: CASSREQLQETQYF; v_gene: TRBV28; abundance: .; d_gene: .; j_gene: TRBJ2-5
CDR3nt: TGTGCCAGCAGTTCCGTTTCCTCAACTAATGAAAAACTGTTTTTT; CDR3aa: CASSSVSSTNEKLFF; v_gene: TRBV6-5; abundance: once; d_gene: .; j_gene: TRBJ1-4